The subject of this entry is one T cell receptor beta chain. Per germline, CDR1 LGHDT and CDR2 YNNKEL (reference sequence). The CDR3 extends over 16 amino acids. J gave up 6 bases and V 2 bases, and 9 bases lay outside the gene matches. This specimen belongs to a study of blood T cell repertoires in COVID-19. The assay was immunoSEQ multiplex PCR, and TCRdb's table has in-frame clones only and misses some. The sample includes hundreds of thousands of clones, roughly 87% of them seen just once. For recovered donors of Cohort 3, there were two negative PCRs, clearance, or symptom resolution. The chain is built from TRBV3-1 (or the pseudogene TRBV3-2) and TRBJ2-3; TRBD2 matches 9 bases. Sample: PBMCs or T cells enriched from blood (not recorded which). The sequence was obtained from a woman aged 25 to 45 who had recovered from COVID-19. The chain's CDR3 is CASSQRGGRATDTQYF. DNA for the CDR3: TGTGCCAGCAGCCAACGGGGCGGGAGGGCCACCGATACGCAGTATTTT.